The rows below give T cell receptor beta chains drawn from one sample of a study of metastatic and nonmetastatic thyroid tumors. MiXCR re-clonotyped the PCR reads for TCRdb. Of about 22,000 clones in the sample, 36% are singletons; the top ten hold 20% to 25%. Sequencing was performed on blood. These receptors came from a male donor with papillary thyroid cancer or a benign thyroid nodule (not recorded which). Some clones in this sample may be carry-over from other donors' samples. The CDR3 runs from the conserved cysteine through the conserved F or W. Each record gives: V gene, D gene, clone size, J gene, CDR3 protein, CDR3 DNA. A D gene is named only where the DNA matches it firmly. Rows may omit the clone size; those that give it use once, few, many or a size class.

TRBV3-1	.	many	TRBJ2-5	CASSQRETQYF	TGTGCCAGCAGCCAAAGAGAGACCCAGTACTTC
TRBV10-3	TRBD1	many	TRBJ2-6	CAISENRGSSGANVLTF	TGTGCCATCAGTGAGAACAGGGGAAGCTCTGGGGCCAACGTCCTGACTTTC
TRBV20-1	.	once	TRBJ2-7	CSARVREYEQYF	TGCAGTGCTAGAGTACGGGAGTACGAGCAGTACTTC
TRBV7-2	.	.	TRBJ1-2	CASSSAGGLYGYTF	TGTGCCAGCAGCTCAGCGGGGGGGCTCTATGGCTACACCTTC
TRBV4-1	.	medium-sized	TRBJ1-3	CASSELGATGNTIYF	TGCGCCAGCAGCGAACTAGGGGCTACTGGAAACACCATATATTTT
TRBV20-1	TRBD1	.	TRBJ2-7	CSASQGSLQTYEQYF	TGCAGTGCTTCACAGGGGTCCCTTCAAACCTACGAGCAGTACTTC
TRBV30	.	.	TRBJ1-2	CAWTPAGGGYGYTF	TGTGCCTGGACCCCGGCAGGCGGAGGCTATGGCTACACCTTC
TRBV11-3	TRBD1	.	TRBJ1-1	CASSTRLGRPQGVAFF	TGTGCCAGCAGTACCCGGTTGGGCAGGCCCCAGGGGGTGGCTTTCTTT
TRBV28	.	.	TRBJ1-2	CASSWTAYGYTF	TGTGCCAGCAGTTGGACAGCTTATGGCTACACCTTC
TRBV24-1	.	.	TRBJ1-2	CATSDGGRNGYTF	TGTGCCACCAGTGATGGGGGGCGGAATGGCTACACCTTC
TRBV5-4	TRBD2	.	TRBJ2-7	CANSLVIGGLEAGEQYF	TGTGCCAACAGCTTGGTTATTGGCGGACTAGAAGCGGGTGAGCAGTACTTC
TRBV4-1	.	many	TRBJ2-7	CASSPPLSYEQYF	TGCGCCAGCAGCCCCCCCCTCTCCTACGAGCAGTACTTC
TRBV3-1	.	.	TRBJ1-1	CASSQVQAPGSAFF	TGTGCCAGCAGCCAAGTTCAGGCGCCGGGGTCGGCTTTCTTT
TRBV6-2/TRBV6-3	.	medium-sized	TRBJ2-5	CASSYGPGETQYF	TGTGCCAGCAGTTACGGGCCAGGAGAGACCCAGTACTTC
TRBV4-2	.	many	TRBJ2-3	CASSQDSGASSTDTQYF	TGTGCCAGCAGCCAAGATTCCGGCGCCTCTAGCACAGATACGCAGTATTTT
TRBV5-1	.	many	TRBJ2-7	CASSLGQGNYEQYF	TGCGCCAGCAGCTTGGGTCAGGGGAACTACGAGCAGTACTTC
TRBV7-6	.	.	TRBJ2-7	CASSLGAQSYEQYF	TGTGCCAGCAGCTTAGGGGCACAATCCTACGAGCAGTACTTC
TRBV5-1	.	.	TRBJ1-3	CASSLEPTGSSGNTIYF	TGCGCCAGCAGCTTGGAACCCACCGGGAGCTCTGGAAACACCATATATTTT
TRBV7-2	.	.	TRBJ1-2	CASSLSGTQLYGYTF	TGTGCCAGCAGCCTATCCGGGACCCAACTATATGGCTACACCTTC
TRBV19	.	.	TRBJ1-2	CASSPRDGGYTF	TGTGCCAGTAGTCCCCGGGACGGCGGCTACACCTTC
TRBV7-9	.	.	TRBJ2-7	CASSPGDPYEQYF	TGTGCCAGCAGCCCAGGGGATCCCTACGAGCAGTACTTC
TRBV6-4	.	medium-sized	TRBJ2-3	CASSPAPEPTDTQYF	TGTGCCAGCAGTCCGGCGCCGGAGCCCACAGATACGCAGTATTTT
TRBV5-1	.	once	TRBJ2-1	CASSLGGINEQFF	TGCGCCAGCAGCTTAGGAGGAATCAATGAGCAGTTCTTC
TRBV28	.	few	TRBJ1-4	CASSLTGYNEKLFF	TGTGCCAGCAGTCTTACAGGTTATAATGAAAAACTGTTTTTT
TRBV4-1	.	.	TRBJ1-3	CASSQAPRDSGNTIYF	TGCGCCAGCAGCCAAGCACCCAGGGACTCTGGAAACACCATATATTTT
TRBV20-1	.	medium-sized	TRBJ2-7	CSAADLFRGNSYEQYF	TGCAGTGCTGCCGATCTATTTCGCGGGAACTCCTACGAGCAGTACTTC
TRBV11-2	TRBD2	few	TRBJ2-7	CASSSMLAGERPYEQYF	TGTGCCAGCAGCTCTATGCTAGCGGGAGAGCGTCCCTACGAGCAGTACTTC
TRBV13	TRBD2	.	TRBJ2-1	CASSSTSGRVREQFF	TGTGCCAGCAGCTCGACTAGCGGGAGAGTTAGGGAGCAGTTCTTC
TRBV6-1	TRBD1	.	TRBJ2-1	CASSDRGDYNEQFF	TGTGCCAGCAGCGACAGGGGAGACTACAATGAGCAGTTCTTC
TRBV20-1	.	.	TRBJ2-7	CSAASRHLGYEQYF	TGCAGTGCCGCCTCCCGACATCTCGGCTACGAGCAGTACTTC
TRBV5-6	.	once	TRBJ1-3	CASTLHTYIEGNTIYF	TGTGCCAGCACCTTGCACACCTACATCGAGGGAAACACCATATATTTT
TRBV6-1	.	many	TRBJ2-5	CASNSQNQETQYF	TGTGCCAGCAATAGCCAGAATCAAGAGACCCAGTACTTC
TRBV30	.	.	TRBJ1-3	CARTVGDSGNTIYF	TGTGCCCGGACGGTCGGAGACTCTGGAAACACCATATATTTT
TRBV20-1	.	medium-sized	TRBJ2-1	CSARDKFEGWDEQFF	TGCAGTGCTAGAGACAAGTTCGAGGGGTGGGATGAGCAGTTCTTC
TRBV7-3	.	many	TRBJ2-5	CASSFGTRGEETQYF	TGTGCCAGCAGCTTCGGGACGCGGGGCGAAGAGACCCAGTACTTC
TRBV4-3	.	.	TRBJ2-1	CASSQDGIVYNEQFF	TGCGCCAGCAGCCAAGATGGGATCGTGTACAATGAGCAGTTCTTC
TRBV6-1	.	few	TRBJ1-2	CAISPRPDYGYTF	TGTGCCATCAGCCCCCGCCCGGACTATGGCTACACCTTC
TRBV20-1	TRBD1	.	TRBJ1-2	CSVQLTGDYGYTF	TGCAGTGTACAACTTACAGGGGATTATGGCTACACCTTC
TRBV20-1	TRBD1	medium-sized	TRBJ2-7	CSASTGGNSYEQYF	TGCAGTGCTAGTACAGGGGGCAATTCCTACGAGCAGTACTTC
TRBV10-2	.	.	TRBJ1-2	CASSPWVGTYGYTF	TGCGCCAGCAGTCCATGGGTCGGCACGTATGGCTACACCTTC
TRBV20-1	.	medium-sized	TRBJ2-3	CSAGLRSSTDTQYF	TGCAGTGCTGGACTTAGGTCTAGCACAGATACGCAGTATTTT
TRBV6-1	.	.	TRBJ2-1	CASRSGILSYNEQFF	TGTGCCAGCAGGTCCGGGATCCTATCCTACAATGAGCAGTTCTTC
TRBV12-3/TRBV12-4	TRBD2	medium-sized	TRBJ2-3	CASTRAGGQADTQYF	TGTGCCAGCACCAGGGCGGGAGGGCAGGCAGATACGCAGTATTTT
TRBV5-1	.	few	TRBJ2-6	CASSFSGGTGANVLTF	TGCGCCAGCAGCTTTTCAGGGGGGACTGGGGCCAACGTCCTGACTTTC
TRBV6-2/TRBV6-3	TRBD1	few	TRBJ1-3	CASRSTGGTGNTIYF	TGTGCCAGCAGATCGACAGGGGGAACTGGAAACACCATATATTTT
TRBV6-4	TRBD2	.	TRBJ2-1	CASSEQTSGSEQFF	TGTGCCAGCAGTGAGCAAACTAGCGGGAGCGAGCAGTTCTTC
TRBV11-2	TRBD1	.	TRBJ1-2	CASSSGGWGSRTGWGYTF	TGTGCCAGCAGCTCCGGCGGATGGGGATCTCGGACAGGGTGGGGCTACACCTTC
TRBV7-2	TRBD2	many	TRBJ2-5	CASSLTPSGAGTQYF	TGTGCCAGCAGCTTAACGCCTAGCGGGGCGGGGACCCAGTACTTC
TRBV28	TRBD1	few	TRBJ2-1	CASSLALDRENDNEQFF	TGTGCCAGCAGTTTGGCCCTCGACAGGGAAAACGACAATGAGCAGTTCTTC
TRBV6-2/TRBV6-3	TRBD2	few	TRBJ2-7	CASSYGLAGAGEQYF	TGTGCCAGCAGTTACGGGCTAGCGGGAGCAGGCGAGCAGTACTTC
TRBV28	TRBD1	once	TRBJ1-1	CASSRGTATNTEAFF	TGTGCCAGCAGTCGTGGGACAGCGACGAACACTGAAGCTTTCTTT
TRBV28	.	many	TRBJ1-4	CASSFYGAFDREKLFF	TGTGCCAGCAGTTTTTATGGGGCTTTCGACAGGGAAAAACTGTTTTTT
TRBV6-1	TRBD2	.	TRBJ2-7	CASSGLAGVNYEQYF	TGTGCCAGCAGTGGACTAGCGGGAGTGAATTACGAGCAGTACTTC
TRBV28	.	.	TRBJ2-7	CASSPSPPEQYF	TGTGCCAGCAGCCCCTCCCCTCCCGAGCAGTACTTC
TRBV4-2	TRBD2	medium-sized	TRBJ2-2	CASSQEAGARTGELFF	TGTGCCAGCAGCCAAGAAGCGGGGGCGCGGACCGGGGAGCTGTTTTTT
TRBV27	.	many	TRBJ2-7	CASSLGELGEQYF	TGTGCCAGCAGTCTGGGGGAATTGGGCGAGCAGTACTTC
TRBV6-1	.	few	TRBJ2-2	CASRTPGGELFF	TGTGCCAGCAGGACTCCAGGAGGGGAGCTGTTTTTT
TRBV6-5	.	medium-sized	TRBJ2-1	CASSYSTYNEQFF	TGTGCCAGCAGTTACTCGACCTACAATGAGCAGTTCTTC